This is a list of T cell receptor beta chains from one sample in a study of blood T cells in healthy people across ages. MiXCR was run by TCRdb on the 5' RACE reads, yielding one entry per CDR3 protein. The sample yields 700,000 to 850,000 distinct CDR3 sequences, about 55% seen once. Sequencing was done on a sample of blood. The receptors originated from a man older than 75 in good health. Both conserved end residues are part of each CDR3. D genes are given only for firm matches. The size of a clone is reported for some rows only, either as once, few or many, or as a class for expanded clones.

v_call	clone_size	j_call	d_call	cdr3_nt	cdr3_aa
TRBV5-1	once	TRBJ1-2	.	TGCGCCAGCAGCTTGGCTGGGGATAACTATGGCTACACCTTC	CASSLAGDNYGYTF
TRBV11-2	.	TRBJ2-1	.	TGTGCCAGCAGCGCCGGCGGCGATGAGCAGTTCTTC	CASSAGGDEQFF
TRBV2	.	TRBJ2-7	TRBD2	TGTGCCAGCGCTCCCCTGGGCAGCGGGACCTACGAGCAGTACTTC	CASAPLGSGTYEQYF
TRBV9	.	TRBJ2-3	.	TGTGCCAGCGAAGGAGCCTACACAGATACGCAGTATTTT	CASEGAYTDTQYF
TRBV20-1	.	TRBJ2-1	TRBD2	TGCAGTGCTACCATTCCTAGCGGGAGCTTGTATGAGCAGTTCTTC	CSATIPSGSLYEQFF
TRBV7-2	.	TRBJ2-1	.	TGTGCCAGCAGCTTATGCAATCGAGAGGTCGGGTACAATGAGCAGTTCTTC	CASSLCNREVGYNEQFF
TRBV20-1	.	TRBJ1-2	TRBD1	TGCAGTGCCCTCCGGGACAGCTATGGCTACACCTTC	CSALRDSYGYTF
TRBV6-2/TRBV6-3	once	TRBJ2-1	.	TGTGTCAGCAGTTACTCGACGGGACTGGGGGCTTCGGAGCAGTTCTTC	CVSSYSTGLGASEQFF
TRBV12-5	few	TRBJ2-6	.	TGTGCTAGTACGGCGCGACATTTCGGTGGCGGGGCCAACGTCCTGACTTTC	CASTARHFGGGANVLTF
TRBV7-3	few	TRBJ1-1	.	TGTGCCAGCAGCTTGGCAACCGGTAACACTGAAGCTTTCTTT	CASSLATGNTEAFF
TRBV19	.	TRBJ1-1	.	TGTGCCAGTAGTATAGCCGGCTTTTTGAACACTGAAGCTTTCTTT	CASSIAGFLNTEAFF
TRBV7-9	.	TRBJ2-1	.	TGTGCCAGCAGCCCGACACGAGATGAGCAGTTCTTC	CASSPTRDEQFF
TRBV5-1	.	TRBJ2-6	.	TGCGCCAGCAGCTGGCAGGGCTACTCTGGGGCCAACGTCCTGACTTTC	CASSWQGYSGANVLTF
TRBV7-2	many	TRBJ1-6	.	TGTGCCAGCAGCTTACAGGAAGCCTCGTATTCACCCCTCCACTTT	CASSLQEASYSPLHF
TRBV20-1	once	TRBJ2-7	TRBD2	TGCAGTGCTGGATCCGGGTCTAGCGGTACCTACGAGCAGTACTTC	CSAGSGSSGTYEQYF
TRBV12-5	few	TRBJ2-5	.	TGTGCTAGACTGTTACCGGGACTCAAAGGAGAGACCCAGTACTTC	CARLLPGLKGETQYF
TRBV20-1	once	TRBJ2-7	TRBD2	TGCAGTGCTAGAGACCCTACTAGCGGGAGAAACGGGCAGTACTTC	CSARDPTSGRNGQYF
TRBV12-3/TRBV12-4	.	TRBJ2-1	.	TGTGCCAGCAGTTTTGGGGAGGCTCTAGGGGATGAGCAGTTCTTC	CASSFGEALGDEQFF
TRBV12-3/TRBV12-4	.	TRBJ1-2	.	TGTGCCAGCAGTTTAGGAAATCCGGGGTGTGGCTACACCTTC	CASSLGNPGCGYTF
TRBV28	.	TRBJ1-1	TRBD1	TGTGCCAGCAAGGAGGGGGCAGGGATGAACACTGAAGCTTTCTTT	CASKEGAGMNTEAFF
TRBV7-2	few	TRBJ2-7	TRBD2	TGTGCCAGCAGCTCCCCTTTTGGACTAGACGAGCAGTACTTC	CASSSPFGLDEQYF
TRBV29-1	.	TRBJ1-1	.	TGCAGCGGTCGCGTAGGGGGACACAGGAACACTGAAGCTTTCTTT	CSGRVGGHRNTEAFF
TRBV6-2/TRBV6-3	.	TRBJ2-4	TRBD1	TGTGCCAGCAGTTACAGACAGGGCCGAAAGTACTTC	CASSYRQGRKYF
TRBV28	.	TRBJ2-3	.	TGTGCCAGCAGTTCCCCGAGCCCGCAGGACAGATACGCGTATTTT	CASSSPSPQDRYAYF
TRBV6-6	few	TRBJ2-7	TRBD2	TGTGCCAGCAATACCGGGACTAGCGGGAGTAGGTACGAGCAGTACTTC	CASNTGTSGSRYEQYF
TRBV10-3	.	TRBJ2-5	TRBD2	TGTGCCACCGGACTAGCGGGAGAGGTCCAAGAGACCCAGTACTTC	CATGLAGEVQETQYF
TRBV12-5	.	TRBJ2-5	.	TGTGCTAGTGGTTCCCTCATGAAGGGAACGTACCAAGAGACCCAGTACTTC	CASGSLMKGTYQETQYF
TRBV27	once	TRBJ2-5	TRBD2	TGTGCCAGCAGTTTCCTAGCGGGAGGTGGTCCGGTTCTGGATGAGCAGTACTTC	CASSFLAGGGPVLDEQYF
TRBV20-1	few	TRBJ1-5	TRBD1	TGCAGTGCGGAAGACAGGGGCGGCCAGCCCCAGCATTTT	CSAEDRGGQPQHF
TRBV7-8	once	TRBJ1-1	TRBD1	TGTGCCAGCAGCCTAGACAGGGCCACTGAAGCTTTCTTT	CASSLDRATEAFF
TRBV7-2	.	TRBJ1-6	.	TGTGCCAGCAGCTTCGACCATAATTCACCCCTCCACTTT	CASSFDHNSPLHF
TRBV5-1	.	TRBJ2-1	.	TGCGCCAGCCGCCCCGCGGTATCCTACAATGAGCAGTTCTTC	CASRPAVSYNEQFF
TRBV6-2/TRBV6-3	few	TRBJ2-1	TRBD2	TGTGCCAGCAGTTACTCTCAGGGCCTAGCGGGGTACAATGAGCAGTTCTTC	CASSYSQGLAGYNEQFF
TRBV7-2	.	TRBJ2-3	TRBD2	TGTGCCAGCAGCCTCCGCGCTAGCGGGAGGTCTTCAGATACGCAGTATTTT	CASSLRASGRSSDTQYF
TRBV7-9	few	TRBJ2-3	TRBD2	TGTGCCAGCAGCGGACTAGCGGGAGTCGTGTTGACAGATACGCAGTATTTT	CASSGLAGVVLTDTQYF
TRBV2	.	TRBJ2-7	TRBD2	TGTGCCAGCAGTGAAGCGCTTAGGGCTAGCGGAGAGTACTTC	CASSEALRASGEYF
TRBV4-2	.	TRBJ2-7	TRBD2	TGTGCCAGCAGCCAAGTCATTAGCTTTACGGGAGGGTTTTACGAGCAGTACTTC	CASSQVISFTGGFYEQYF
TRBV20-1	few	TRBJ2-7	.	TGCAGTGCTAGAGACAGGCGCTCCTACGAGCAGTACTTC	CSARDRRSYEQYF
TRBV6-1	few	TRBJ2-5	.	TGTGCCAGCAGTGAAACCCTAAAAGAGACCCAGTACTTC	CASSETLKETQYF
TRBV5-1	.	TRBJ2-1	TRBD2	TGCGCCAGCAGCTTGGCCCCGACTAGCGGGGCAAATGAGCAGTTCTTC	CASSLAPTSGANEQFF
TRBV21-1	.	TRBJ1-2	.	TGTGCCAGCAGCAAAGAGGTGTACAGGGGCCAGAACTATGGCTACACCTTC	CASSKEVYRGQNYGYTF
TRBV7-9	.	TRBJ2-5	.	TGTGCCAGCAGGAAAGACAGACAAGAGACCCAGTACTTC	CASRKDRQETQYF
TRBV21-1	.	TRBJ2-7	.	TGTGCCAGCAGCTCACGCCCGGACAGGCCCCACGAGCAGTACTTC	CASSSRPDRPHEQYF
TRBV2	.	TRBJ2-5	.	TGTGCCAGCAGTGAAGCCCAAGAGACCCAGTACTTC	CASSEAQETQYF
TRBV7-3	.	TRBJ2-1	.	TGTGCCAGCAGCCCGAGGGGGACTCCCAGTGAGCAGTTCTTC	CASSPRGTPSEQFF
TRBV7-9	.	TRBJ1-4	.	TGTGCCAGCAGCTCGGACCGGCAGTCCAAGGGGGAAAAACTGTTTTTT	CASSSDRQSKGEKLFF
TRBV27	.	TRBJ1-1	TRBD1	TGTGCCAGCAGTTTGGGGCCAGGGGGTACCACTGAAGCTTTCTTT	CASSLGPGGTTEAFF
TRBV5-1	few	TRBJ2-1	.	TGCGCCAGCAGCTCGAGGACGATCAATGAGCAGTTCTTC	CASSSRTINEQFF
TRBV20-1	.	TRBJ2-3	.	TGCAGTGCCCCCGCCCCGTGGAGCACGCAGTATTTT	CSAPAPWSTQYF
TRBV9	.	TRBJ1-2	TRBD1	TGTGCCAGCAGCGCCGGGACAGGGGGAGACTATGGCTACACCTTC	CASSAGTGGDYGYTF
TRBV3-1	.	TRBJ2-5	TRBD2	TGTGCCAGCAGCCGCCCTCGAGCTAGCGGGAGTCGGTGGGGGCAAGAGGCCCAGTACTTC	CASSRPRASGSRWGQEAQYF
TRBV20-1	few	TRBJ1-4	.	TGCAGTGCAGTAGCCGGGCCCGATAATGAAAAACTGTTTTTT	CSAVAGPDNEKLFF
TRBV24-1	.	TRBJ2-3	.	TGTGCCACCAGTGATTTTAAGAGAGATACGCAGTATTTT	CATSDFKRDTQYF
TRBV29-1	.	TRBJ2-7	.	TGCAGCGTTGAGGACCGATCCTACGAGCAGTACTTC	CSVEDRSYEQYF
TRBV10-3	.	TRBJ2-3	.	TGTGCCATCGGGCTTTCGGACAGCACAGATACGCAGTATTTT	CAIGLSDSTDTQYF